This T cell receptor beta chain is from a study of blood T cell repertoires in COVID-19. Study-wide background: Material from acute and convalescent COVID-19 was sourced from the United States, Italy and Spain. The cDNA or gDNA used as material had been derived from T cells, B-cell-depleted T cells, or PBMCs.

In the authors' workflow: Reference gene primers were amplified, and this amplification served to estimate nucleated cell counts. Assay used: immunoSEQ multiplex PCR; TCRdb lists only in-frame clones, some missing. V and J calls and clone size follow that table, whereas D and trimming were derived from the DNA. This table has 150,000 to 200,000 clones, 83% appearing once. The CDR3 is 20 amino acids. V was pared by 0 bases and J by 2 bases, with 14 bases of the junction left unmatched. Germline lookup yields CDR1 LGHNA and CDR2 YNFKEQ. Source material: peripheral blood. This chain uses TRBV4-2 with TRBJ2-3; 10 bases line up with TRBD2. This sequence originates from a human donor in a cohort sampled during active COVID-19. CDR3 protein: CASSQDASGGALRVTDTQYF. For the CDR3, the DNA is TGTGCCAGCAGCCAAGACGCCAGCGGGGGGGCCCTCAGGGTCACAGATACGCAGTATTTT.